This T cell receptor beta chain was sequenced for a study of patients and donors after allogeneic stem cell transplantation (dated by TCRdb to 2018 to 2021). This clonotype appeared many times. No cognate antigen has been identified for it. Per-nucleotide qualities are absent, and no much larger clonotype sits a single base away. Counted from cysteine to phenylalanine, this CDR3 has 14 amino acids. The entry retains the CDR3 DNA only, 42 bases that are in frame from base 1. CDR1 and CDR2 are read off the germline V gene as SGHRS and YFSETQ. V loses 0 bases of germline sequence and J loses 0 bases, and the interval between the two ends is 7 bases. The library was prepared using RT-PCR. Sequencing used a NextSeq 550. TCRdb redid the processing of the public reads, applying fastp at Q25 and MiXCR, and retained in-frame beta chains. Each CDR3 protein appears once, grouped with its most common genes and DNA. This sample has more than 75,000 distinct CDR3 sequences in its table, and less than 5% of those were observed once. The biggest ten clones account for 2.6% of the sample.

The sequenced material came from blood, either unsorted or a sorted T cell fraction (not recorded which). The V and J genes are TRBV5-1 and TRBJ2-7; the D gene cannot be named for sure. This sequence originates from a human donor who was either an allogeneic HSCT recipient or a stem cell or donor lymphocyte infusion donor (not recorded which). It is not recorded whose cells these are; they may come from a transplant donor. The DNA sequence reads TGCGCCAGCAGCTTGGCAACGGCCTCCTACGAGCAGTACTTC. Its coded protein is CASSLATASYEQYF.